This paragraph covers one TCR beta chain sequence. This clonotype was seen ten or more times. It has no known antigen specificity. No base qualities exist here, and no much larger clone lies one base off it. This sample is drawn from a study of T cell repertoires in cytomegalovirus infection (dated by TCRdb to the late 2010s). For the study in its entirety: The HLA type of each donor mattered for the analysis, because public TCR beta signatures pointed to carriage of CMV infection along with the matching HLA type. General study outcomes and caveats: The ex vivo response was dominated by HLA-C-restricted CMV-specific TCR beta clonotypes, which also provided the single most frequent clonotype in two of eight donors. Cumulative frequency of public TCR beta family members discriminated carriers of CMV infection plus the relevant HLA type in this cohort and an independent roughly 330-donor cohort.

Including cysteine and phenylalanine, the CDR3 has 12 amino acids. The read is trimmed to its CDR3 DNA, 36 bases read in frame from base 1. Trimming costs V 6 bases and J 8 bases, and their ends lie 11 bases apart. CDR1 SGHTA and CDR2 FQGNSA were looked up in the germline V gene. Sequencer: Illumina HiSeq 1500. TCRdb took the public reads, trimmed them with fastp at Q25, ran MiXCR for clone calling and kept in-frame beta chains. Every distinct CDR3 protein forms one entry, paired with its most common genes and DNA. Counted in this sample were approximately 260,000 distinct CDR3 sequences; over 15% of them appeared once. Less than 50% of the sample is taken by the ten largest.

Rearrangement joined TRBV7-2 to TRBJ2-1, and TRBD1 may be the D gene, going by 5 matching bases. Specimen: CD8+ T cells from PBMCs. This TCR came from a human donor in good health (CMV status not recorded). Some clones in this sample may be carry-over from other donors' samples. The DNA sequence reads TGTGCCAGCAGTTTTACAGGCTATGAGCAGTTCTTC. The translation is CASSFTGYEQFF.